A single sample gave rise to the 17 T cell receptor beta chains below, sequenced in a study of CD8 T cells in Susac syndrome. The RNA input was roughly 0.45 to 1 ug, and it was reverse transcribed with random hexamers. A single record per CDR3 protein comes from TCRdb applying MiXCR to the immunoSEQ multiplex PCR reads. The sample includes a few hundred thousand distinct CDR3 sequences, around 83% of them seen just once. Sequencing was carried out using CD8+ T cells from PBMCs. The receptors were gathered from a human donor with multiple sclerosis.

This chain links TRBV27 with TRBJ2-1, with 9 bases identical to TRBD1. Germline V gene lookup returns CDR1 MNHEY and CDR2 SMNVEV (reference sequence). CDR3 length: 13 amino acids. V was clipped by 8 bases and J by 5 bases; unmatched bases: 4. The CDR3 spells CASRGTGHNEQFF. CDR3 DNA sequence: TGTGCCAGCCGAGGGACAGGGCACAATGAGCAGTTCTTC.

The chain has TRBV19 and TRBJ2-1; 8 nucleotides align to TRBD1. J gave up 6 bases and V 8 bases, and 9 bases lay outside the gene matches. Germline V gene sequence: CDR1 LNHDA, CDR2 SQIVND (reference sequence). This CDR3 is built from 14 residues. CDR3 sequence: CASQDREHSNEQFF. The CDR3 region has the DNA TGTGCCAGTCAGGACAGGGAGCATAGCAATGAGCAGTTCTTC. The full variable domain, with the rest looked up from reference TRBV19 and TRBJ2-1, is DGGITQSPKYLFRKEGQNVTLSCEQNLNHDAMYWYRQDPGQGLRLIYYSQIVNDFQKGDIAEGYSVSREKKESFPLTVTSAQKNPTAFYLCASQDREHSNEQFFGPGTRLTVL.

The rearrangement joins TRBV4-1 to TRBJ2-7; no clear D. Trimming cost V 4 bases and J 0 bases, with 16 bases left between them. The CDR3 is 16 residues long. The V gene's germline CDR1 is MGHRA and CDR2 YSYEKL. DNA of the CDR3: TGCGCCAGCAGCCTCGGAGTAGGGATAAGCTCCTACGAGCAGTACTTC. It yields the protein CASSLGVGISSYEQYF.

The chain is built from TRBV10-3 and TRBJ2-7; TRBD1 matches at 7 bases. Germline V gene data show CDR1 as ENHRY and CDR2 as SYGVKD. Losses at the gene ends were 4 bases for V and 0 bases for J; bases not matched to a gene: 9. The CDR3 contains 16 residues. The DNA for the CDR3 is TGTGCCATCAGTGCCCCTCCCCGGGACAGCTCCTACGAGCAGTACTTC. Translated: CAISAPPRDSSYEQYF.

The V and J genes are TRBV5-5 and TRBJ2-5; TRBD1 matches 9 bases. The CDR3 covers 13 residues. Losses at the gene ends were 2 bases for V and 9 bases for J; bases not matched to a gene: 5. Germline values: CDR1 SGHKS, CDR2 YYEKEE (reference sequence). Written as DNA, the CDR3 is TGTGCCAGCAGCTTCGACAGGGGGGTCCCCCAGTACTTC. This gives the protein CASSFDRGVPQYF.

The CDR3 DNA reads as TGTGCCAGCAGTGGCCTAGCGGGATACACCGGGGAGCTGTTTTTT. Translating gives CASSGLAGYTGELFF. The V and J genes are TRBV27 and TRBJ2-2, with 9 positions matching TRBD2. Germline trimming cut 5 bases from V and 3 bases from J; bases unmatched to any gene: 4. CDR1 is MNHEY, CDR2 SMNVEV, per germline (reference sequence). The CDR3 has 15 amino acids.

The rearrangement joins TRBV20-1 to TRBJ1-2, with D uncertain. The CDR3 has 11 amino acids. Deletions cut 6 bases from V and 3 bases from J, with 8 bases between. The germline V gene has CDR1 DFQATT and CDR2 SNEGSKA (reference sequence). CDR3 DNA sequence: TGCAGTGCCGGAAAGGACTATGGCTACACCTTC. Translating it yields CSAGKDYGYTF.

The chain combines TRBV7-2 with TRBJ2-1, with 8 bases aligning to TRBD2. Losses at the gene ends were 1 base for V and 10 bases for J; bases not matched to a gene: 3. Germline V gene data show CDR1 as SGHTA and CDR2 as FQGNSA. This CDR3 is 13 amino acids long. DNA of the CDR3: TGTGCCAGCAGCTTAGGACTAGCGCCCGAGCAGTTCTTC. Translation gives CASSLGLAPEQFF.

The chain combines TRBV6-5 with TRBJ2-1; 13 bases agree with TRBD2. The CDR3 is 19 amino acids. In germline, CDR1 is MNHEY, CDR2 SVGAGI. V shed 1 base, J shed 5 bases, and the junction held 11 bases outside the gene matches. In DNA, the CDR3 is TGTGCCAGCAGTTACTTTGGGACTAGCGGGGCCCCACACGACAATGAGCAGTTCTTC. This translates into CASSYFGTSGAPHDNEQFF.

The V and J genes are TRBV3-1 and TRBJ2-7; D is undetermined. The CDR3 has 13 residues. V was shortened by 0 bases and J by 3 bases, with 6 bases between the two germline ends. Germline CDR1 and CDR2: LGHDT and YNNKEL (reference sequence). Here the CDR3 DNA reads TGTGCCAGCAGCCAAGATTCCGGCTACGAGCAGTACTTC. It yields the protein CASSQDSGYEQYF.

This chain links TRBV27 with TRBJ2-3; 8 bases line up with TRBD2. The CDR3 covers 16 residues. J gave up 3 bases and V 4 bases, and 9 bases lay outside the gene matches. CDR1 is MNHEY, CDR2 SMNVEV, per germline (reference sequence). DNA for the CDR3: TGTGCCAGCAGTTCCCCCCGGGAGGGGGGAACAGATACGCAGTATTTT. Protein sequence: CASSSPREGGTDTQYF.

The chain has TRBV27 and TRBJ1-1; unclear D gene. CDR1 and CDR2 from the germline V gene are MNHEY and SMNVEV (reference sequence). Trimming shortened V by 6 bases and J by 5 bases, and 13 bases separated the two germline ends. The CDR3 runs 13 residues. Here the CDR3 reads CASSLASWTEAFF. The CDR3 DNA reads as TGTGCCAGCAGCCTCGCGAGCTGGACTGAAGCTTTCTTT.

The gene calls are TRBV7-6 and TRBJ1-6, with D perhaps matching TRBD1 (6 bases). Looked up from germline, CDR1 is SGHVS and CDR2 is FNYEAQ. The CDR3 is 19 amino acids. V lost 4 bases and J lost 5, with 24 bases in between. CDR3: CASSSTITAGDVDNSPLHF. CDR3 sequence (DNA): TGTGCCAGCAGCTCAACCATCACGGCAGGGGATGTAGATAATTCACCCCTCCACTTT.

The genes are TRBV2 and TRBJ2-1; 9 positions agree with TRBD2. The V gene end was trimmed by 4 bases and the J gene end by 2 bases; junction bases not matched to a gene: 6. There are 16 residues in the CDR3. Germline assignment: CDR1 SNHLY and CDR2 FYNNEI. Written as DNA, the CDR3 is TGTGCCAGCAGTGGGTTAGCGGGAGTCACCTACAATGAGCAGTTCTTC. Residues: CASSGLAGVTYNEQFF.

The rearrangement joins TRBV13 to TRBJ2-5, with D possibly being TRBD2 (6 bases). Germline V gene data show CDR1 as PRHDT and CDR2 as FYEKMQ (reference sequence). Trimming pared 6 bases from V and 0 bases from J, leaving 17 bases between. The CDR3 is made up of 16 amino acids. The CDR3 spells CASSTRLVKDQETQYF. Here the CDR3 DNA reads TGTGCCAGCAGTACCCGACTAGTAAAGGACCAAGAGACCCAGTACTTC.

V usage is TRBV3-1 and J usage is TRBJ2-7; weak D call: TRBD1 (5 bases). From germline, CDR1 is LGHDT and CDR2 YNNKEL (reference sequence). This CDR3 contains 16 residues. Between the trimmed V and J ends, which lost 0 bases and 2 bases, there was a span of 14 bases. The CDR3 spells CASSQDAGFLTYEQYF. As DNA, the CDR3 is TGTGCCAGCAGCCAAGACGCAGGGTTTCTGACCTACGAGCAGTACTTC.

The V gene is TRBV6-2 or TRBV6-3, the J gene TRBJ2-7, with D hard to call. The V and J ends lost 0 bases and 2 bases respectively, with 14 bases between them. This CDR3 spans 16 amino acids. The germline gives CDR1 MNHEY, CDR2 SVGEGT. CDR3 in amino acids: CASSYSTATGTYEQYF. CDR3 nucleotides: TGTGCCAGCAGTTACTCGACCGCGACGGGTACCTACGAGCAGTACTTC.